This T cell receptor (beta chain) was retrieved from a study of graft-versus-host responses after intestinal transplantation. Study at large: All recipients were given anti-thymocyte globulin induction, and tacrolimus and steroids were then administered for 3 to 4 years.

The CDR3 is 13 residues long. Germline lookup yields CDR1 SGHRS and CDR2 YFSETQ. V lost 3 bases and J 7 bases, leaving 11 bases between the germline ends. The repertoire was sequenced with immunoSEQ multiplex PCR; TCRdb's copy has only in-frame clones and lacks some. Here the sample spans tens of thousands of clones, 90% to 95% being singletons. Notes on this clone: What it binds is not known.

Study-level findings and limits: Among recipient marrow samples, GvH clones were found; some appeared first in ileum or blood.

This receptor was identified in a human patient who received an intestinal transplant, so some T cells may come from the graft donor. This sequence joins TRBV5-1 and TRBJ2-1; D possibly uses TRBD1 or TRBD2 (6 bases each). The starting material was PBMCs, obtained 524 days after transplant. The CDR3 is CASSWRRGNEQFF. The CDR3 DNA follows: TGCGCCAGCAGCTGGCGGAGGGGGAATGAGCAGTTCTTC.